This T cell receptor beta chain originates from a study of CD4 T cells in relation to SARS-CoV-2 and coronaviruses. As for the study in general: Median patient age was about 41 years, spanning 21 to 72 years.

For this clone: Its antigen is not identified.

The V end lost 2 bases, the J end lost 4 bases, and 11 bases lay between the germline ends. Germline V gene data show CDR1 as SGHVS and CDR2 as FQNEAQ. This CDR3 has 15 residues. For less than eleven days, roughly 10^5 sorted CD4+ cells grew with T cell-depleted PBMCs and CEF. CEF-cultured naive and memory CD4+ T cell DNA got survey-level sequencing. Clones were sequenced by immunoSEQ multiplex PCR, and TCRdb holds only the in-frame ones, with some missing. The sample has tens of thousands of clones, around 82% seen once; the top ten hold 0.95% to 1.5%. The receptor comes from an adult with COVID-19. The chain employs TRBV7-8 and TRBJ1-4; D perhaps matches TRBD1 (6 bases). The specimen sequenced was naive CD4+ T cells from PBMCs, cultured in vitro. Subset noted: naive CD4+ T cells isolated by negative enrichment. CDR3 residues: CASSLILQGNEKLFF. CDR3 nucleotide sequence: TGTGCCAGCAGCTTAATTCTACAGGGTAATGAAAAACTGTTTTTT.